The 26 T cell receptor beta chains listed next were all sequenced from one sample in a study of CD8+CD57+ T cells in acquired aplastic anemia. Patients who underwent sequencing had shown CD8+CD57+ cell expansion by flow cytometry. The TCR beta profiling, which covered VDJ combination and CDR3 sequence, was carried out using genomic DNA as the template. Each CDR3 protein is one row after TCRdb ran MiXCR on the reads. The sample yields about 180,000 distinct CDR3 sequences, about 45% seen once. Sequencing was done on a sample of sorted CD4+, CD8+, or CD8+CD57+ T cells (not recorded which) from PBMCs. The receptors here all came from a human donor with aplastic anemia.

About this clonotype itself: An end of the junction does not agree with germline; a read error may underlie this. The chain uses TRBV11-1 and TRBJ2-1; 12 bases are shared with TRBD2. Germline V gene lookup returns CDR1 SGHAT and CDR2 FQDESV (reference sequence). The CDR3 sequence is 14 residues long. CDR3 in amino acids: CASSLAGGYNEQFF. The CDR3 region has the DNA TGTGCCAGCAGCCTAGCGGGGGGGTACAATGAGCAGTTCTTC.

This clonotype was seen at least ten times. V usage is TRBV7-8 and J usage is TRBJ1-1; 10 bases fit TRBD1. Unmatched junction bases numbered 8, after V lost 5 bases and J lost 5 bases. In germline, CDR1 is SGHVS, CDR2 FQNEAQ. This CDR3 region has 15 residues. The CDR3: CASSPHWTGGTEAFF. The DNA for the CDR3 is TGTGCCAGCAGCCCACACTGGACAGGGGGGACTGAAGCTTTCTTT.

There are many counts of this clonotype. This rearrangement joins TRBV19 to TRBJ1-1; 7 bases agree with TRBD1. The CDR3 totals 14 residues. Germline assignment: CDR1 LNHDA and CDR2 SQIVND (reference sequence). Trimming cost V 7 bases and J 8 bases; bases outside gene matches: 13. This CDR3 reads CASILQGVIGEAFF. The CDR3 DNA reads TGTGCCAGTATCCTCCAGGGGGTAATCGGGGAAGCTTTCTTT.

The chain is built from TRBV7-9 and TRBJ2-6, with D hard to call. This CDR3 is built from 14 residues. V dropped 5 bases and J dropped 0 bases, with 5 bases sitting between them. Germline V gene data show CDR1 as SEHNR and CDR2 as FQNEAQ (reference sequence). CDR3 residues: CASSQFSGANVLTF. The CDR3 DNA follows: TGTGCCAGCAGCCAGTTCTCTGGGGCCAACGTCCTGACTTTC. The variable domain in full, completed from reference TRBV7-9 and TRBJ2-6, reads DTGVSQNPRHKITKRGQNVTFRCDPISEHNRLYWYRQTLGQGPEFLTYFQNEAQLEKSRLLSDRFSAERPKGSFSTLEIQRTEQGDSAMYLCASSQFSGANVLTFGAGSRLTVL.

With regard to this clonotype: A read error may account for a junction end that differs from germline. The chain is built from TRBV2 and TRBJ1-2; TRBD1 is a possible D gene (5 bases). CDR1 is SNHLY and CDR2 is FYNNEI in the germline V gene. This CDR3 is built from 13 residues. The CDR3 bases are TGTACCAGCAGCCCGAATGGCCGGGGGGACTGCACCTTC. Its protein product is CTSSPNGRGDCTF. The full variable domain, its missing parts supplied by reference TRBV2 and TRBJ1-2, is EPEVTQTPSHQVTQMGQEVILRCVPISNHLYFYWYRQILGQKVEFLVSFYNNEISEKSEIFDDQFSVERPDGSNFTLKIRSTKLEDSAMYFCTSSPNGRGDCTFGSGTRLTVV.

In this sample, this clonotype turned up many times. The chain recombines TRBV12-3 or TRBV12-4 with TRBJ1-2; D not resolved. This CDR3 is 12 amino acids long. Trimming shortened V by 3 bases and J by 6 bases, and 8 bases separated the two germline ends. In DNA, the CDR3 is TGTGCCAGCAGTTTGACGGGGAATGGCTACACCTTC. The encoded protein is CASSLTGNGYTF.

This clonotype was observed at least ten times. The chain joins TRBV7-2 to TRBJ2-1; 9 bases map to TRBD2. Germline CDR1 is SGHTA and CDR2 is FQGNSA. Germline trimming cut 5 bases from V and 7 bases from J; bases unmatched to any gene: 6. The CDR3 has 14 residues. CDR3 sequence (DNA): TGTGCCAGCAGCGGAGCGGGGGGTTGGAATGAGCAGTTCTTC. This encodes CASSGAGGWNEQFF.

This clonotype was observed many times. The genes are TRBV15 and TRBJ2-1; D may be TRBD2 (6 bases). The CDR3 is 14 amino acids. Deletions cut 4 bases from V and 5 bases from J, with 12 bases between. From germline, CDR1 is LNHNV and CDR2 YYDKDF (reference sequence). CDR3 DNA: TGTGCCACCAGCAACAGACTAGGCAACAATGAGCAGTTCTTC. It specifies CATSNRLGNNEQFF.

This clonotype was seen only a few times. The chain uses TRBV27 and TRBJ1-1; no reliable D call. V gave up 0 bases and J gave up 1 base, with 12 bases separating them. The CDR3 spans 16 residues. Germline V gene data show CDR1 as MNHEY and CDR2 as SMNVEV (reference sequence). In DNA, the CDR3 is TGTGCCAGCAGTTTATCGGCAGGAACACCGAACACTGAAGCTTTCTTT. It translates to CASSLSAGTPNTEAFF.

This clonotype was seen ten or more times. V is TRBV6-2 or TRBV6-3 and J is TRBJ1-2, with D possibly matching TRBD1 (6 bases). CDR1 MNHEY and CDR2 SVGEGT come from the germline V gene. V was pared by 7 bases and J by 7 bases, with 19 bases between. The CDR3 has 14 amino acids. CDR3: CASNYGQFIGGYTF. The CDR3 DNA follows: TGTGCCAGCAACTATGGACAGTTCATTGGTGGCTACACCTTC.

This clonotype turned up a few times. CDR3 sequence (DNA): TGTGCCAGCAGTTACTGGTTGCAGGGGCATGGGGCCAACGTCCTGACTTTC. It is translated as CASSYWLQGHGANVLTF. V usage is TRBV6-5 and J usage is TRBJ2-6; the D gene is possibly TRBD1 (6 bases). This CDR3 contains 17 residues. CDR1 is MNHEY, CDR2 SVGAGI, per germline. Trimming shortened V by 1 base and J by 3 bases, and 13 bases separated the two germline ends.

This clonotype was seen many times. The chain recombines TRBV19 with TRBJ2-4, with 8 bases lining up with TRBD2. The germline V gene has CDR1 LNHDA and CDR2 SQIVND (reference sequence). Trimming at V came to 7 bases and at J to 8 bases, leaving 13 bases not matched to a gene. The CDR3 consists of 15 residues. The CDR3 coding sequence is TGTGCCAGTACCCTCGGGGGGGTAATAGGGGACATTCAGTACTTC. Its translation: CASTLGGVIGDIQYF.

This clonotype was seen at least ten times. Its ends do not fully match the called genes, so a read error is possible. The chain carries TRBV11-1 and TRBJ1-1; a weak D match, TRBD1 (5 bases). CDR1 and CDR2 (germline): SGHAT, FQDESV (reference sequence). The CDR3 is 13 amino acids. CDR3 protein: CASSLGAGTEAFF. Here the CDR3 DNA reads TGTGCCAGCAGTTTAGGGGCAGGAACTGAAGCTTTCTTT.

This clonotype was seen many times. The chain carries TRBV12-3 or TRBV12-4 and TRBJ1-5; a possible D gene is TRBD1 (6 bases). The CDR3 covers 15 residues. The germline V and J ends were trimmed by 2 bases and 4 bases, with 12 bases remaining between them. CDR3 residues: CASSLSNRVNQPQHF. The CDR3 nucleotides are TGTGCCAGCAGTTTATCCAACAGGGTTAATCAGCCCCAGCATTTT.

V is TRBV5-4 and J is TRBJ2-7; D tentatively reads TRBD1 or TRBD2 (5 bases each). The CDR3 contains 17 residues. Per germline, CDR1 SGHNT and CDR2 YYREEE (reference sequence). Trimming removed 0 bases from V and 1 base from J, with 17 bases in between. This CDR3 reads CASSLERSGAASYEQYF. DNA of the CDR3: TGTGCCAGCAGCTTGGAGCGATCCGGGGCCGCTTCCTACGAGCAGTACTTC.

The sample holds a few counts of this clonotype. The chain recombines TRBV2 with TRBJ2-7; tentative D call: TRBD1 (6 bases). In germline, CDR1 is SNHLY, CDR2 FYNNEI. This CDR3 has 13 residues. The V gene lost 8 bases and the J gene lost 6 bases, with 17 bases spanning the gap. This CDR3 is CASGNPGVPEQYF. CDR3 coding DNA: TGTGCCAGCGGGAACCCAGGGGTTCCCGAGCAGTACTTC.

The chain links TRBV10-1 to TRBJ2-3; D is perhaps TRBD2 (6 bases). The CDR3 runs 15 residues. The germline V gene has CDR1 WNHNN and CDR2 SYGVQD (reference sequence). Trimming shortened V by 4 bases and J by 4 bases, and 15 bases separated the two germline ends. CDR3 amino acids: CASSAVSGAPDTQYF. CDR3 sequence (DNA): TGCGCCAGCAGTGCCGTTTCGGGAGCGCCAGATACGCAGTATTTT.

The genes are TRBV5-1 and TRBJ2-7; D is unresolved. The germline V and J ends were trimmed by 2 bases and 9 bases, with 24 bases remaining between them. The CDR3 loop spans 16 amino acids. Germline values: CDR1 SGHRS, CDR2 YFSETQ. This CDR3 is CASSLGSPVPMGGQYF. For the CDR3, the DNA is TGCGCCAGCAGCTTAGGATCACCAGTCCCAATGGGCGGGCAGTACTTC.

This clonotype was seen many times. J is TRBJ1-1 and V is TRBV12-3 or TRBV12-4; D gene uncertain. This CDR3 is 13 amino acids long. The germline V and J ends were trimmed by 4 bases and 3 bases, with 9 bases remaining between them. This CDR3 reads CASSSLSHTEAFF. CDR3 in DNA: TGTGCCAGCAGTTCCCTGTCACACACTGAAGCTTTCTTT.

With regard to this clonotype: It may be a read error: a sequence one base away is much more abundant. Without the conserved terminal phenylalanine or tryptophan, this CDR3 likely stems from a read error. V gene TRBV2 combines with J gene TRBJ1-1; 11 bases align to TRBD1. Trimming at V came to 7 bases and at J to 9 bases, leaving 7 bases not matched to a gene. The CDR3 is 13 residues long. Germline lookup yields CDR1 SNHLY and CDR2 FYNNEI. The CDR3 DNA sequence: TGTGCCAGCAACGCGGGACAGGGGGATAAAGCTTTCCTT. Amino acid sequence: CASNAGQGDKAFL.

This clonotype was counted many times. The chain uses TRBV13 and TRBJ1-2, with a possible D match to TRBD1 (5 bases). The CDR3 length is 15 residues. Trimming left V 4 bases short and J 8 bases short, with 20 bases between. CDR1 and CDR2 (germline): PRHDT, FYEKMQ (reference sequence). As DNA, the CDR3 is TGTGCCAGCAGCTCCCACGAGACAGCTAATAGGGGCTACACCTTC. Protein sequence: CASSSHETANRGYTF.

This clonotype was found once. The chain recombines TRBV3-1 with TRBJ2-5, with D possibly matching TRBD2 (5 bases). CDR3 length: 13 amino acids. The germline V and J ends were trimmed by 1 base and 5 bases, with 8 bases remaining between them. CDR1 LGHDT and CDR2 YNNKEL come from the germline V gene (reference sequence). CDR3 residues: CASSQGESETQYF. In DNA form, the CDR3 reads TGTGCCAGCAGCCAAGGGGAGTCGGAGACCCAGTACTTC.

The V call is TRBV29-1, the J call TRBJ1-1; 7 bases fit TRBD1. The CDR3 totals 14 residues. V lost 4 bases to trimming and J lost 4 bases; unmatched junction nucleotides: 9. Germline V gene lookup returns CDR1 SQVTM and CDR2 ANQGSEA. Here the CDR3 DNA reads TGCAGCGTTGGTTTTGGACAGGTGAGCACTGAAGCTTTCTTT. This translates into CSVGFGQVSTEAFF.

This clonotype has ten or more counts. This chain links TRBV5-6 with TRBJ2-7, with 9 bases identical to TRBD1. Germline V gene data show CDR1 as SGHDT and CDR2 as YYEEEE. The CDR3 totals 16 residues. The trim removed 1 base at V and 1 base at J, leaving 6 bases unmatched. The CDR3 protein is CASSLPGQGPSYEQYF. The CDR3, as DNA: TGTGCCAGCAGCTTGCCAGGACAGGGGCCTTCCTACGAGCAGTACTTC.

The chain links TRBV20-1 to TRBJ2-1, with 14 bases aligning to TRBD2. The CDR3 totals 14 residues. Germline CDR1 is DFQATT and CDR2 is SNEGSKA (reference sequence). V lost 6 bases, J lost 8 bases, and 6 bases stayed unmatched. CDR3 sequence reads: CSATSGRELDEQFF. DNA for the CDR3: TGCAGTGCGACTAGCGGGAGGGAACTAGATGAGCAGTTCTTC.

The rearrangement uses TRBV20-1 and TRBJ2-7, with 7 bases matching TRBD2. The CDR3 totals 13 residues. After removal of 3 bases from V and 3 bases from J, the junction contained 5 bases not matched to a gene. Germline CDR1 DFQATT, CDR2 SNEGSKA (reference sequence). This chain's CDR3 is CSASLVAGYEQYF. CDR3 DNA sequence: TGCAGTGCTAGTTTGGTAGCGGGCTACGAGCAGTACTTC.